These 30 T cell receptor beta chains were all obtained from the same sample, sequenced in a study of blood T cell repertoires in COVID-19. Sequencing was performed with immunoSEQ multiplex PCR; in TCRdb, only in-frame clones are kept and a portion is missing. The sample has some 170,000 clones; more than 65% are singletons. The sequencing input was PBMCs or T cells enriched from blood (not recorded which). Every receptor here comes from a middle-aged man who had recovered from COVID-19.

The rearrangement links TRBV7-9 to TRBJ1-2; no definite D call. The CDR3 totals 17 residues. V lost 1 base and J lost 4, with 19 bases in between. CDR1 and CDR2 (germline): SEHNR, FQNEAQ (reference sequence). CDR3 DNA sequence: TGTGCCAGCAGCTTAGAAGGTATCCGGGGTACCTCCTATGGCTACACCTTC. Its protein is CASSLEGIRGTSYGYTF. The variable domain in full, completed from reference TRBV7-9 and TRBJ1-2, reads DTGVSQNPRHKITKRGQNVTFRCDPISEHNRLYWYRQTLGQGPEFLTYFQNEAQLEKSRLLSDRFSAERPKGSFSTLEIQRTEQGDSAMYLCASSLEGIRGTSYGYTFGSGTRLTVV.

The chain combines TRBV29-1 with TRBJ2-2; tentative D call: TRBD1 (5 bases). Germline CDR1 reads SQVTM; CDR2 reads ANQGSEA. The CDR3 consists of 13 residues. Between the trimmed V and J ends, which lost 3 bases and 3 bases, there was a span of 8 bases. In DNA, the CDR3 is TGCAGCGTTGACCAGGGTTACACCGGGGAGCTGTTTTTT. Its translation is CSVDQGYTGELFF.

The rearrangement links TRBV24-1 to TRBJ1-2; 7 bases match TRBD1. With 9 bases clipped from V and 6 bases from J, the junction kept 6 bases outside the gene matches. This CDR3 has 12 amino acids. Germline V gene sequence: CDR1 KGHDR, CDR2 SFDVKD. CDR3 nucleotide sequence: TGTGCCACCTCTAGGACAGGCGATGGCTACACCTTC. Translated, it gives CATSRTGDGYTF.

The chain couples TRBV6-5 to TRBJ1-6; a possible D gene is TRBD1 (6 bases). CDR1 MNHEY and CDR2 SVGAGI come from the germline V gene. V lost 0 bases, J lost 9 bases, and 12 bases lay in between. The CDR3 totals 15 residues. The CDR3 here is CASSYSPGVGSPLHF. CDR3 bases: TGTGCCAGCAGTTACTCGCCAGGGGTGGGTTCACCCCTCCACTTT.

This sequence joins TRBV19 and TRBJ1-2; the D gene is possibly TRBD1 (5 bases). Germline assignment: CDR1 LNHDA and CDR2 SQIVND (reference sequence). Trimming removed 7 bases from V and 4 bases from J, with 13 bases in between. CDR3 length: 13 residues. CDR3 region: CASKTEGSYGYTF. The CDR3 nucleotides are TGTGCCAGTAAAACGGAGGGGAGCTATGGCTACACCTTC.

The chain has TRBV2 and TRBJ1-4; D is possibly TRBD1 (6 bases). The V end was cut by 10 bases, the J end by 7 bases, with 13 bases between. The germline V gene encodes CDR1 SNHLY and CDR2 FYNNEI. The CDR3 consists of 12 residues. The CDR3 is CATHRAGEKLFF. In DNA form, the CDR3 reads TGTGCCACACACAGGGCCGGTGAAAAACTGTTTTTT.

There are a few counts of this clone. The rearrangement joins TRBV5-4 to TRBJ2-3; 10 positions match TRBD2. The CDR3 runs to 17 residues. Germline V gene sequence: CDR1 SGHNT, CDR2 YYREEE (reference sequence). The V and J ends lost 0 bases and 1 base, in that order; junction bases with no gene match: 5. CDR3 coding DNA: TGTGCCAGCAGCTTGGCCAACCTAGCGGGGGGCACAGATACGCAGTATTTT. Protein: CASSLANLAGGTDTQYF.

This rearrangement joins TRBV6-4 to TRBJ1-1; 8 bases line up with TRBD1. Trimming removed 7 bases from V and 6 bases from J; junction bases left unmatched: 7. Germline assignment: CDR1 MRHNA and CDR2 SNTAGT. The CDR3 contains 13 residues. In DNA form, the CDR3 reads TGTGCCAGCAAGTCGGACAGGGATGCTGAAGCTTTCTTT. This gives the protein CASKSDRDAEAFF.

CDR3 sequence (DNA): TGTGCCAGCAGCTCCTCAGGCACCCCGAGATTCTACGAGCAGTACTTC. Amino acid sequence: CASSSSGTPRFYEQYF. This chain connects TRBV7-8 to TRBJ2-7; D unresolved. CDR1 SGHVS and CDR2 FQNEAQ come from the germline V gene. Trimming stripped 4 bases from V and 3 bases from J, with 19 bases between. The CDR3 covers 16 residues.

The chain couples TRBV29-1 to TRBJ2-5; 8 nucleotides align to TRBD2. The germline CDR1 and CDR2 sequences are SQVTM and ANQGSEA. The CDR3 has 15 amino acids. The V segment lost 1 base and the J segment 3 bases; nucleotides outside the gene matches: 7. CDR3 nucleotide sequence: TGCAGCGTTGAAGGGGCTAGCGGGTGGAAAGAGACCCAGTACTTC. It codes for CSVEGASGWKETQYF.

The chain recombines TRBV5-5 with TRBJ1-2, with 8 bases matching TRBD1. Germline CDR1 is SGHKS and CDR2 is YYEKEE (reference sequence). Trimming took 1 base from V and 14 from J; bases not matched to a gene: 25. The CDR3 is made up of 18 amino acids. CDR3 amino acids: CASSLMMNIYGVTGAITF. The CDR3 DNA sequence: TGTGCCAGCAGCTTGATGATGAACATCTATGGTGTGACAGGGGCGATAACCTTC.

This chain connects TRBV24-1 to TRBJ2-1, with 15 nucleotides matching TRBD2. The CDR3 extends over 16 amino acids. Germline V gene sequence: CDR1 KGHDR, CDR2 SFDVKD. After removal of 4 bases from V and 10 bases from J, the junction contained 7 bases not matched to a gene. In DNA form, the CDR3 reads TGTGCCACCAGTGAGCCCGGGACTAGCGGGGGGATCGAGCAGTTCTTC. This encodes CATSEPGTSGGIEQFF.

The J gene is TRBJ1-6, the V gene TRBV9, with TRBD1 as a possible D gene (6 bases). Trimming pared 3 bases from V and 0 bases from J, leaving 16 bases between. Germline V CDR1 and CDR2: SGDLS, YYNGEE. CDR3 length equals 18 residues. Here the CDR3 reads CASSGGHPTSSYNSPLHF. The CDR3, as DNA: TGTGCCAGCAGCGGGGGACACCCTACGAGCTCCTATAATTCACCCCTCCACTTT.

The chain combines TRBV4-1 with TRBJ2-1; 12 nucleotides align to TRBD2. CDR1 is MGHRA and CDR2 is YSYEKL in the germline V gene. The CDR3 consists of 16 residues. J lost 5 bases, V lost 1 base, and 3 bases had no gene match. The DNA for the CDR3 is TGCGCCAGCAGCCAAGCTCCTAGCGGGGGGGACAATGAGCAGTTCTTC. Amino acids: CASSQAPSGGDNEQFF.

The chain joins TRBV9 to TRBJ1-6; D is ambiguous. V lost 3 bases and J lost 0, with 10 bases in between. The CDR3 is made up of 16 amino acids. CDR1 and CDR2 from the germline V gene are SGDLS and YYNGEE. CDR3 bases: TGTGCCAGCAGCGAAGGAGGAGGCTCCTATAATTCACCCCTCCACTTT. Protein: CASSEGGGSYNSPLHF.

The chain links TRBV5-1 to TRBJ1-2; no firm D call. The germline V gene has CDR1 SGHRS and CDR2 YFSETQ. Trimming removed 1 base from V and 8 bases from J, with 12 bases in between. CDR3 length: 13 amino acids. The CDR3 sequence is CASSLSVGRGYTF. As DNA, the CDR3 is TGCGCCAGCAGCTTGAGTGTTGGGAGGGGCTACACCTTC.

The chain joins TRBV10-3 to TRBJ2-7; D may be TRBD2 (5 bases). The CDR3 length is 14 residues. Germline V gene data show CDR1 as ENHRY and CDR2 as SYGVKD. V was pared by 8 bases and J by 2 bases, with 16 bases between. This CDR3 is CAIGVGAVTYEQYF. The CDR3 nucleotides read TGTGCCATCGGGGTAGGAGCGGTTACCTACGAGCAGTACTTC.

The chain combines TRBV6-4 with TRBJ1-2; 7 positions match TRBD1. Unmatched junction bases numbered 12, after V lost 6 bases and J lost 8 bases. This CDR3 contains 14 residues. Germline V CDR1 and CDR2: MRHNA, SNTAGT. CDR3: CASSGRDSEGGYTF. The CDR3 coding sequence is TGTGCCAGCAGCGGCCGGGACAGCGAAGGGGGCTACACCTTC.

The V gene is TRBV27, the J gene TRBJ1-6, with a weak D call TRBD1 (6 bases). This CDR3 spans 14 amino acids. Trimming cost V 6 bases and J 8 bases, with 14 bases left between them. Germline V gives CDR1 MNHEY, CDR2 SMNVEV (reference sequence). CDR3 sequence: CASRAHSGDSPLHF. Written as DNA, the CDR3 is TGTGCCAGCAGAGCCCACTCAGGGGATTCACCCCTCCACTTT.

This clone was recorded once. V gene TRBV9 combines with J gene TRBJ1-2; D is undetermined. Per germline, CDR1 SGDLS and CDR2 YYNGEE. The V gene lost 4 bases and the J gene lost 5 bases, with 12 bases spanning the gap. The CDR3 contains 13 residues. The DNA of the CDR3 is TGTGCCAGCAGCTCCAGCGCGGGTTATGGCTACACCTTC. Its translation: CASSSSAGYGYTF.

J is TRBJ1-1 and V is TRBV10-3, with TRBD1 identical over 7 bases. The V and J ends lost 7 bases and 0 bases, in that order; junction bases with no gene match: 2. Germline CDR1 is ENHRY and CDR2 is SYGVKD. The CDR3 runs 13 residues. CDR3 nucleotide sequence: TGTGCCATCAAGGGACAGTTGAACACTGAAGCTTTCTTT. Translation gives CAIKGQLNTEAFF.

This clone came up once. This chain links TRBV2 with TRBJ2-4; D unresolved. The CDR3 runs 15 residues. V gave up 5 bases and J gave up 0 bases, with 11 bases separating them. Per germline, CDR1 SNHLY and CDR2 FYNNEI. The CDR3 protein is CASSPEALAKNIQYF. CDR3 DNA: TGTGCCAGCAGTCCCGAGGCGTTAGCCAAAAACATTCAGTACTTC.

The V gene is TRBV27, the J gene TRBJ1-6, with 9 bases aligning to TRBD1. This CDR3 is built from 16 residues. The ends lost 9 bases at V and 7 bases at J; junction bases unmatched: 13. Germline CDR1 and CDR2: MNHEY and SMNVEV (reference sequence). CDR3 in amino acids: CASYSPGTGLNSPLHF. The CDR3 DNA follows: TGTGCCAGTTACTCCCCCGGGACAGGGCTAAATTCACCCCTCCACTTT.

The chain has TRBV24-1 and TRBJ1-2; 8 nucleotides line up with TRBD1. The J segment lost 8 bases and the V segment lost 6 bases, leaving 13 bases of the junction unmatched. Germline loops: CDR1 KGHDR, CDR2 SFDVKD. The CDR3 sequence is 15 residues long. The CDR3 DNA reads TGTGCCACCAGTACCCCCCTCCGACAGGGGCAAGGCTACACCTTC. It encodes CATSTPLRQGQGYTF.

The genes are TRBV6-5 and TRBJ1-1; D gene uncertain. There are 13 residues in the CDR3. Germline-derived CDR1 and CDR2 are MNHEY and SVGAGI. V was shortened by 10 bases and J by 2 bases, with 14 bases between the two germline ends. This chain's CDR3 is CATVARDNTEAFF. The CDR3 DNA sequence: TGTGCCACCGTCGCGAGGGATAACACTGAAGCTTTCTTT.

The genes are TRBV3-1 (or the pseudogene TRBV3-2) and TRBJ1-1, with TRBD1 as a possible D gene (6 bases). Germline CDR1 is LGHDT and CDR2 is YNNKEL (reference sequence). V lost 9 bases and J 4 bases, leaving 15 bases between the germline ends. The CDR3 runs 13 residues. The CDR3 reads CASSKTGGTEAFF. In nucleotides, the CDR3 is TGTGCCAGTAGCAAGACAGGTGGCACTGAAGCTTTCTTT.

The rearrangement links TRBV3-1 (or the pseudogene TRBV3-2) to TRBJ1-4; 8 bases are a match to TRBD1. Germline V gene sequence: CDR1 LGHDT, CDR2 YNNKEL (reference sequence). Trimming cost V 1 base and J 7 bases; bases outside gene matches: 2. The CDR3 has 14 residues. The CDR3 coding sequence is TGTGCCAGCAGCCAAGGACAGGGGACTGAAAAACTGTTTTTT. Translated: CASSQGQGTEKLFF.

This chain joins TRBV6-6 and TRBJ1-3, with 12 nucleotides matching TRBD1. CDR3 length: 15 amino acids. J was trimmed by 6 bases and V by 5 bases; bases with no gene match: 5. In germline, CDR1 is MNHNY, CDR2 SVGAGI (reference sequence). CDR3 coding DNA: TGTGCCAGCAGTACCGGGACAGGGGGCTTAAACACCATATATTTT. It translates to CASSTGTGGLNTIYF.

This clone was seen once. The rearrangement uses TRBV25-1 and TRBJ2-7; D possibly corresponds to TRBD2 (6 bases). V was clipped by 2 bases and J by 0 bases, with 11 bases between them. The CDR3 totals 15 residues. Germline values: CDR1 MGHDK, CDR2 SYGVNS. CDR3 residues: CASSETPGSSYEQYF. The CDR3 nucleotides are TGTGCCAGCAGTGAAACCCCCGGGAGCTCCTACGAGCAGTACTTC.

The chain carries TRBV30 and TRBJ2-2; 9 bases map to TRBD1. CDR1 and CDR2 from the germline V gene are GTSNPN and SVGIG (reference sequence). The CDR3 sequence is 15 residues long. The CDR3 DNA follows: TGTGCAAGAGCGGAGGGACAGGGTCGCACCGGGGAGCTGTTTTTT. It encodes CARAEGQGRTGELFF.